This is a list of T cell receptor beta chains from one sample in a study of graft-versus-host responses after intestinal transplantation. Sequencing was performed with immunoSEQ multiplex PCR; in TCRdb, only in-frame clones are kept and a portion is missing. The sample records about 21,000 clones, 56% being singletons. Specimen: alloreactive CD4+ T cells from a mixed lymphocyte reaction culture, collected before intestinal transplant. These receptor sequences come from a human patient who received an intestinal transplant. The CDR3 runs from the conserved cysteine through the conserved F or W. The order of the fields is J gene, D gene, V gene, clone size, CDR3 protein, CDR3 DNA. D genes are given only for firm matches. The size of a clone is reported for some rows only, either as once, few or many, or as a class for expanded clones.

>TRBJ2-1|TRBD2|TRBV2|few
CASDNSGGLNEQFF
TGTGCCAGCGATAATAGCGGGGGTTTGAATGAGCAGTTCTTC
>TRBJ1-2|.|TRBV7-9|few
CASSPGQSYGYTF
TGTGCCAGCAGCCCCGGACAGTCCTATGGCTACACCTTC
>TRBJ1-5|TRBD1|TRBV6-1|few
CASSELPGQGYGPQHF
TGTGCCAGCAGTGAACTCCCAGGACAGGGCTATGGGCCCCAGCATTTT
>TRBJ2-2|TRBD2|TRBV7-9|.
CASSFPAGGKDGELFF
TGTGCCAGCAGCTTTCCGGCCGGGGGGAAGGACGGGGAGCTGTTTTTT
>TRBJ1-2|TRBD1|TRBV4-1|few
CASSRARDRGNYGYTF
TGCGCCAGCAGCCGAGCACGGGACAGGGGAAACTATGGCTACACCTTC
>TRBJ2-7|.|TRBV19|.
CASRIQGGYEQYF
TGTGCCAGTAGGATACAGGGAGGCTACGAGCAGTACTTC
>TRBJ1-3|.|TRBV2|few
CASSEQFAGNTIYF
TGTGCCAGCAGTGAACAGTTCGCTGGAAACACCATATATTTT
>TRBJ1-1|TRBD1|TRBV5-4|.
CASSLKGRGSMNTEAFF
TGTGCCAGCAGCTTGAAGGGCAGGGGGTCCATGAACACTGAAGCTTTCTTT
>TRBJ2-7|TRBD1|TRBV30|.
CAWRMTGGREQYF
TGTGCCTGGAGGATGACAGGGGGCCGGGAGCAGTACTTC
>TRBJ2-3|TRBD1|TRBV15|.
CATSRGTGVADTQYF
TGTGCCACCAGCAGAGGGACAGGGGTTGCAGATACGCAGTATTTT